This T cell receptor (beta chain) was identified in a study of blood T cell repertoires in COVID-19. Study background: T cells, B-cell-depleted T cells, or PBMCs provided the cDNA or gDNA that served as material.

Germline V gives CDR1 GTSNPN, CDR2 SVGIG (reference sequence). J gave up 6 bases and V 4 bases, and 8 bases lay outside the gene matches. This CDR3 spans 14 amino acids. Only in-frame clones appear in the TCRdb table, and some are missing; sequencing was by immunoSEQ multiplex PCR. The table has about 52,000 clones, around 83% seen once. The sequence came from a human donor in a cohort sampled during active COVID-19. Sequencing input: peripheral blood. J is TRBJ1-5 and V is TRBV30; 8 bases map to TRBD1. The DNA for the CDR3 is TGTGCCTGGACCCACGGGACAGGTCCTCAGCCCCAGCATTTT. Its translation is CAWTHGTGPQPQHF. Based on the CDR3 plus reference TRBV30 and TRBJ1-5, the full variable domain is SQTIHQWPATLVQPVGSPLSLECTVEGTSNPNLYWYRQAAGRGLQLLFYSVGIGQISSEVPQNLSASRPQDRQFILSSKKLLLSDSGFYLCAWTHGTGPQPQHFGDGTRLSIL.